The 14 T cell receptor beta chains below all came from one sample that was sequenced in a study of control samples from healthy donors and cancer patients. Sequencing was performed with immunoSEQ multiplex PCR; in TCRdb, only in-frame clones are kept and a portion is missing. The table has under 200,000 clones, 90% to 95% seen once. The sample comprised blood. These receptors originate from a woman aged 25 to 39 in good health.

V gene TRBV27 combines with J gene TRBJ1-1, with D uncertain. This CDR3 contains 13 residues. V lost 3 bases and J 6 bases, leaving 11 bases between the germline ends. The germline CDR1 and CDR2 sequences are MNHEY and SMNVEV (reference sequence). The DNA for the CDR3 is TGTGCCAGCAGTTTCGACGATAGGGCTGAAGCTTTCTTT. It yields the protein CASSFDDRAEAFF.

V and J are TRBV6-5 and TRBJ1-4; 10 bases are a match to TRBD1. The CDR3 consists of 15 residues. V lost 6 bases to trimming and J lost 5 bases; unmatched junction nucleotides: 6. The germline gives CDR1 MNHEY, CDR2 SVGAGI. The DNA for the CDR3 is TGTGCCAGCAGAAATCCGGGACAGGGGAATGAAAAACTGTTTTTT. This codes for CASRNPGQGNEKLFF.

On this clone itself: The sample has other DNA sequences that encode this CDR3 too. V gene TRBV28 combines with J gene TRBJ1-2; D gene ambiguous. V was cut by 6 bases and J by 2 bases, with 4 bases left in between. This CDR3 is built from 11 residues. The V gene's germline CDR1 is MDHEN and CDR2 SYDVKM. CDR3 amino acids: CASRANYGYTF. CDR3 in DNA: TGTGCCAGCAGGGCGAACTATGGCTACACCTTC.

The chain couples TRBV10-2 to TRBJ1-6, with 7 bases aligning to TRBD1. This CDR3 comprises 17 residues. With 2 bases clipped from V and 7 bases from J, the junction kept 11 bases outside the gene matches. The germline V gene encodes CDR1 WSHSY and CDR2 SAAADI. The CDR3 reads CASSEAGGGIYNSPLHF. The CDR3 DNA follows: TGCGCCAGCAGTGAGGCAGGGGGAGGGATATACAATTCACCCCTCCACTTT.

The genes are TRBV2 and TRBJ2-4, with D possibly TRBD2 on 5 matching bases. The germline CDR1 and CDR2 sequences are SNHLY and FYNNEI. The CDR3 is made up of 16 amino acids. V was cut by 4 bases and J by 0 bases, with 13 bases left in between. The DNA for the CDR3 is TGTGCCAGCAGTGGAGGGAAGAACCTAGCCAAAAACATTCAGTACTTC. This encodes CASSGGKNLAKNIQYF.

The chain carries TRBV6-6 and TRBJ2-2; weak D call: TRBD2 (6 bases). CDR1 MNHNY and CDR2 SVGAGI come from the germline V gene (reference sequence). The germline V and J ends were trimmed by 6 bases and 0 bases, with 8 bases remaining between them. The CDR3 contains 14 residues. The CDR3 DNA is TGTGCCAGCAGCGGGACTCCGAACACCGGGGAGCTGTTTTTT. It yields the protein CASSGTPNTGELFF.

The chain uses TRBV10-3 and TRBJ1-6, with D uncertain. V was clipped by 5 bases and J by 8 bases, with 10 bases between them. The CDR3 runs 13 residues. Germline V gene data show CDR1 as ENHRY and CDR2 as SYGVKD. The CDR3 region is CAISPEPDSPLHF. The CDR3 DNA reads TGTGCCATCAGTCCCGAACCAGATTCACCCCTCCACTTT.

This chain links TRBV18 with TRBJ2-2; D remains unclear. The germline V gene has CDR1 KGHSH and CDR2 LQKENI. The CDR3 sequence is 13 residues long. The V gene lost 3 bases and the J gene lost 4 bases, with 6 bases spanning the gap. The CDR3 DNA follows: TGTGCCAGCTCACCCGTAGCCACCGGGGAGCTGTTTTTT. It codes for CASSPVATGELFF.

The V gene is TRBV12-3 or TRBV12-4, the J gene TRBJ2-7; a possible D gene is TRBD1 (5 bases). V shed 5 bases and J shed 5 bases, with 13 bases lying between them. This CDR3 contains 13 residues. The CDR3 nucleotides are TGTGCCAGCAGTAGACAGTTGTCTGACGAGCAGTACTTC. Translating gives CASSRQLSDEQYF.

The rearrangement uses TRBV11-2 and TRBJ2-5, with D unresolved. V gave up 0 bases and J gave up 2 bases, with 7 bases separating them. The CDR3 consists of 14 residues. Germline V gives CDR1 SGHAT, CDR2 FQNNGV. CDR3 DNA: TGTGCCAGCAGCTTAGATTCCCCTCAAGAGACCCAGTACTTC. It encodes CASSLDSPQETQYF.

This chain connects TRBV2 to TRBJ1-4, with D maybe TRBD1 (5 bases). Trimming pared 6 bases from V and 0 bases from J, leaving 5 bases between. Germline V lookup: CDR1 SNHLY, CDR2 FYNNEI. The CDR3 totals 13 residues. The DNA of the CDR3 is TGTGCCAGCAGGGGGGCAACTAATGAAAAACTGTTTTTT. It is translated as CASRGATNEKLFF.

The rearrangement joins TRBV4-2 to TRBJ2-5; D gene ambiguous. V was pared by 0 bases and J by 2 bases, with 13 bases between. Germline loops: CDR1 LGHNA, CDR2 YNFKEQ. The length of the CDR3 is 16 residues. The CDR3 reads CASSQDLDGSQETQYF. The CDR3 DNA sequence: TGTGCCAGCAGCCAAGATCTCGACGGGTCGCAAGAGACCCAGTACTTC.

The chain employs TRBV24-1 and TRBJ2-7, with a tentative D call TRBD1 (6 bases). Germline CDR1 and CDR2: KGHDR and SFDVKD. V was trimmed by 9 bases and J by 6 bases, leaving 11 bases between them. The CDR3 contains 11 residues. The CDR3 spells CATSQGFEQYF. The CDR3 DNA sequence: TGTGCCACCTCACAGGGTTTCGAGCAGTACTTC.

The chain has TRBV7-2 and TRBJ2-5; 14 positions agree with TRBD2. After removal of 5 bases from V and 6 bases from J, the junction contained 8 bases not matched to a gene. Germline V CDR1 and CDR2: SGHTA, FQGNSA. The CDR3 has 16 amino acids. The CDR3 DNA reads TGTGCCAGCAGCGCCCGACTAGCGGGGGGGCCTCAGACCCAGTACTTC. It yields the protein CASSARLAGGPQTQYF.